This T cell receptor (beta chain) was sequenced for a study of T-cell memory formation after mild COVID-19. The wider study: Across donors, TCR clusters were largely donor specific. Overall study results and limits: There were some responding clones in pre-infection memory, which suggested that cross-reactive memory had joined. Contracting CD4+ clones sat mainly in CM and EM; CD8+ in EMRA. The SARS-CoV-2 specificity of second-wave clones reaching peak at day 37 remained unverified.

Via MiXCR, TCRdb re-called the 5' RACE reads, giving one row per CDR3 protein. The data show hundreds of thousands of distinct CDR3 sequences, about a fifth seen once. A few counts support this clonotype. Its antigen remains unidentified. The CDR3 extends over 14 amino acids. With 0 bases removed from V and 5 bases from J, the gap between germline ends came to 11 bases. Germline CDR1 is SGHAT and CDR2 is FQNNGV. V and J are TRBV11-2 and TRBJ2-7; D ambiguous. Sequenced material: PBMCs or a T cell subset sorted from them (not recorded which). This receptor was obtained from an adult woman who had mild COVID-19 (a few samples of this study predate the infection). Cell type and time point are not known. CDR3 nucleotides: TGTGCCAGCAGCTTAGAGGTTAGTCGCAACGAGCAGTACTTC. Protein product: CASSLEVSRNEQYF.